This T cell receptor beta chain is drawn from a study of post-analysis software for immune sequencing data. V shed 6 bases, J shed 0 bases, and the junction held 5 bases outside the gene matches. This CDR3 has 13 amino acids. Germline V gene lookup returns CDR1 DFQATT and CDR2 SNEGSKA (reference sequence). The table lists this clonotype with a few counts. What it binds is not known. The TCR beta cDNA libraries contained unique molecular identifiers. MiXCR, run by TCRdb on the PCR reads, gives a single entry per CDR3 protein. The table has 700,000 to 800,000 distinct CDR3 sequences, 25% to 30% seen once. Findings of the study overall: Compared with controls, patients had more of 4 or 5 TRBV segments, including TRBV5-6, TRBV5-1 and TRBV20-1.

This sequence originates from a girl aged 5 to 17 with multiple sclerosis. This chain connects TRBV20-1 to TRBJ2-7; 7 positions match TRBD1. Input material: blood. The CDR3 DNA is TGCAGTGCCCCGACAGGGCCCTCCTACGAGCAGTACTTC. This gives the protein CSAPTGPSYEQYF.